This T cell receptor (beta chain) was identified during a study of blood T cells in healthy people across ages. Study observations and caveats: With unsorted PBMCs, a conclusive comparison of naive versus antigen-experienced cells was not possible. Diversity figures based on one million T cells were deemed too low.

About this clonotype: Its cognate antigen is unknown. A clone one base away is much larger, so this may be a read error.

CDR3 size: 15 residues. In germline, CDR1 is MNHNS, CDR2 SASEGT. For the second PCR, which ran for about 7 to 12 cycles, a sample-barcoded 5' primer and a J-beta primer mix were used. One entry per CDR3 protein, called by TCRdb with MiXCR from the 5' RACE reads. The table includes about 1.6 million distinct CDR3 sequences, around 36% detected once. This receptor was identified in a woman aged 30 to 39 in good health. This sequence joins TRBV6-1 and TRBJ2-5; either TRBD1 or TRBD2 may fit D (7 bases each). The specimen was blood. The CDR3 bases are TGTGTCAGCACCCTGGGAGGGGGCTTTCCAGAGACCCAGTACTTC. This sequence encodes CVSTLGGGFPETQYF.